The rows below give T cell receptor beta chains drawn from one sample of a study of T cells after yellow fever vaccination. TCRdb reprocessed the 5' RACE reads via MiXCR and lists one record per CDR3 protein. The profile shows around 350,000 distinct CDR3 sequences, roughly 10% of them singletons. The specimen comprised PBMCs, sampled on the day of the first yellow fever vaccination. Source of these receptors: a man aged 18 to 30 who received the YFV17D yellow fever vaccine. The CDR3 runs from the conserved cysteine through the conserved F or W. The order of the fields is clone size, V gene, D gene, J gene, CDR3 DNA, CDR3 protein. A D gene is named only where the DNA matches it firmly. Clone size is stated in some rows and not others, as once, few, many or a class when expanded.

size: few
V: TRBV20-1
D: -
J: TRBJ2-7
DNA: TGCAGTGCTAGACCCCCAGCAGACTTCTACGAGCAGTACTTC
CDR3: CSARPPADFYEQYF

size: -
V: TRBV2
D: -
J: TRBJ1-1
DNA: TGTGCCAGCAGCGAGATTAGGGTTGGTGCTGAAGCTTTCTTT
CDR3: CASSEIRVGAEAFF

size: few
V: TRBV6-1
D: TRBD1
J: TRBJ2-1
DNA: TGTGCCAGCAGTACCAGGACAGGGACCTACAATGAGCAGTTCTTC
CDR3: CASSTRTGTYNEQFF

size: few
V: TRBV10-3
D: -
J: TRBJ2-7
DNA: TGTGCCATCGGCAGGGACGAGCAGTACTTC
CDR3: CAIGRDEQYF

size: -
V: TRBV5-4
D: TRBD1
J: TRBJ2-2
DNA: TGTGCCAGCACCAACCCCGGGACAGGGAGGATCGGGGAGCTGTTTTTT
CDR3: CASTNPGTGRIGELFF

size: few
V: TRBV30
D: -
J: TRBJ2-2
DNA: TGTGCCTGGAACCGGGGCCGCGACACCGGGGAGCTGTTTTTT
CDR3: CAWNRGRDTGELFF

size: many
V: TRBV12-5
D: -
J: TRBJ2-5
DNA: TGTGCTAGTGTTTACTCGGTTGGCGGCGAGACCCAGTACTTC
CDR3: CASVYSVGGETQYF

size: few
V: TRBV7-8
D: -
J: TRBJ1-5
DNA: TGTGCCAGCAGCTTAAGCGAGGGCCACTATCAGCCCCAGCATTTT
CDR3: CASSLSEGHYQPQHF

size: -
V: TRBV5-1
D: TRBD1
J: TRBJ1-1
DNA: TGCGCCAGCAGCATGACAGGGGGGGTGAACACTGAAGCTTTCTTT
CDR3: CASSMTGGVNTEAFF

size: few
V: TRBV29-1
D: -
J: TRBJ1-6
DNA: TGCAGCTTGGAGCGGGTTAGGGGGGTATCACCCCTCCACTTT
CDR3: CSLERVRGVSPLHF

size: many
V: TRBV12-3/TRBV12-4
D: TRBD1
J: TRBJ2-7
DNA: TGTGCCAGCTCCGTCCCGGGACAGGGTCGGGGCGACGAGCAGTACTTC
CDR3: CASSVPGQGRGDEQYF

size: -
V: TRBV4-1
D: TRBD2
J: TRBJ2-1
DNA: TGCGCCAGCAGCCGCTTAGGGCTAGCGGGGCAGAATGAGCAGTTCTTC
CDR3: CASSRLGLAGQNEQFF

size: -
V: TRBV12-3/TRBV12-4
D: -
J: TRBJ2-7
DNA: TGTGCCAGCAGTGCGGGGGCATACTACGAGCAGTACTTC
CDR3: CASSAGAYYEQYF

size: few
V: TRBV7-9
D: -
J: TRBJ2-5
DNA: TGTGCCAGCAGGTGGGGCCCAGGGGAGACCCAGTACTTC
CDR3: CASRWGPGETQYF

size: -
V: TRBV5-5
D: -
J: TRBJ2-1
DNA: TGTGCCAGCAGAAACCTGGGCGGAAATGAGCAGTTCTTC
CDR3: CASRNLGGNEQFF

size: few
V: TRBV3-1
D: -
J: TRBJ1-1
DNA: TGTGCCAGCAGCCTCCTCAGCCAGGGGAACACTGAAGCTTTCTTT
CDR3: CASSLLSQGNTEAFF

size: -
V: TRBV5-1
D: -
J: TRBJ1-5
DNA: TGCGCCAGCAGCTTGGTCGGGGGGGACAATCAGCCCCAGCATTTT
CDR3: CASSLVGGDNQPQHF

size: -
V: TRBV7-6
D: TRBD2
J: TRBJ2-3
DNA: TGTGCCAGCAGCTTAGTCGTAGCGGGGGTAGATACGCAGTATTTT
CDR3: CASSLVVAGVDTQYF

size: -
V: TRBV12-3/TRBV12-4
D: -
J: TRBJ2-2
DNA: TGTGCCAGCAGGACTATCGCGAACACCGGGGAGCTGTTTTTT
CDR3: CASRTIANTGELFF

size: few
V: TRBV7-3
D: -
J: TRBJ2-1
DNA: TGTGCCAGCAGCTTAACGCCGGATCGATATGAGCAGTTCTTC
CDR3: CASSLTPDRYEQFF

size: -
V: TRBV29-1
D: -
J: TRBJ2-5
DNA: TGCAGCAGTTGGTTGGGGGCAGAACAAGAGACCCAGTACTTC
CDR3: CSSWLGAEQETQYF

size: -
V: TRBV4-2
D: -
J: TRBJ2-5
DNA: TGTGCCAGCAGCCAAGTGGAACGAGACCAAGAGACCCAGTACTTC
CDR3: CASSQVERDQETQYF

size: once
V: TRBV20-1
D: TRBD2
J: TRBJ2-5
DNA: TGCTGTGCCAATACCCAGACTAGCGGGGTGCTTATGACCCAGTACTTC
CDR3: CCANTQTSGVLMTQYF

size: few
V: TRBV5-1
D: -
J: TRBJ2-3
DNA: TGCGCCAGCAGCTTGCCCCTGTACACAGATACGCAGTATTTT
CDR3: CASSLPLYTDTQYF

size: -
V: TRBV20-1
D: -
J: TRBJ1-2
DNA: TGCAGTGCTATTGTCGAGGTTTACGGCTACACCTTC
CDR3: CSAIVEVYGYTF

size: few
V: TRBV28
D: TRBD1
J: TRBJ1-5
DNA: TGTGCCAGCAGTTTACTCCTGCCCACAGGGGGCGGTCAGCCCCAGCATTTT
CDR3: CASSLLLPTGGGQPQHF

size: few
V: TRBV7-9
D: -
J: TRBJ1-3
DNA: TGTGCCAGCAGCTACTCGCTCTCTAGTAACACCATATATTTT
CDR3: CASSYSLSSNTIYF

size: -
V: TRBV25-1
D: TRBD1
J: TRBJ1-1
DNA: TGTGCCAGCAGCGAAAAAGGAAGAAGGACAGGCGAAATGAACACTGAAGCTTTCTTT
CDR3: CASSEKGRRTGEMNTEAFF

size: -
V: TRBV4-2
D: -
J: TRBJ2-7
DNA: TGTGCCAGCAGCCAAGATGGACAGACCGAATCCTACGAGCAGTACTTC
CDR3: CASSQDGQTESYEQYF

size: -
V: TRBV11-2
D: -
J: TRBJ1-4
DNA: TGTGCCAGCAGCTCACCACGTGGAGGGGAAAGTGAAAAACTGTTTTTT
CDR3: CASSSPRGGESEKLFF

size: -
V: TRBV2
D: -
J: TRBJ1-4
DNA: TGTGCCAGCAGGGCCAGGGGCTCTGAAAAACTGTTTTTT
CDR3: CASRARGSEKLFF

size: -
V: TRBV12-3/TRBV12-4
D: -
J: TRBJ2-3
DNA: TGTGCCAGCAGTTTAGGGGGGCGCCTGGAACCAGATACGCAGTATTTT
CDR3: CASSLGGRLEPDTQYF

size: -
V: TRBV12-3/TRBV12-4
D: -
J: TRBJ2-3
DNA: TGTGCCAGCAGTTTGGTAGGTTACGGCGAGGATACGCAGTATTTT
CDR3: CASSLVGYGEDTQYF

size: -
V: TRBV28
D: -
J: TRBJ1-2
DNA: TGTGCCAGCAGTTTATCCCACAGGCTCTATGGCTACACCTTC
CDR3: CASSLSHRLYGYTF

size: -
V: TRBV27
D: -
J: TRBJ2-2
DNA: TGTGCCAGCTTCGGGGGAAAGGTGGTCGGGTACACCGGGGAGCTGTTTTTT
CDR3: CASFGGKVVGYTGELFF

size: -
V: TRBV6-2/TRBV6-3
D: TRBD2
J: TRBJ2-1
DNA: TGTGCCAGCAGACAACTAGCGGGGGGCTATGAGCAGTTCTTC
CDR3: CASRQLAGGYEQFF

size: -
V: TRBV6-5
D: -
J: TRBJ1-1
DNA: TGTGCCAGCAGTTGGTCTACAAGGAACACTGAAGCTTTCTTT
CDR3: CASSWSTRNTEAFF

size: -
V: TRBV20-1
D: -
J: TRBJ2-7
DNA: TGCAGTGCTAAACCCACAGGGTCCCGCGAGCAGTACTTC
CDR3: CSAKPTGSREQYF

size: few
V: TRBV5-1
D: -
J: TRBJ1-5
DNA: TGCGCCAGCAGCTTGGGCCAGTCCAGCAATCAGCCCCAGCATTTT
CDR3: CASSLGQSSNQPQHF

size: few
V: TRBV6-5
D: -
J: TRBJ1-2
DNA: TGTGCCAGCAGTTACGGCCAGGGGACTTATGGCTACACCTTC
CDR3: CASSYGQGTYGYTF

size: -
V: TRBV7-2
D: -
J: TRBJ2-3
DNA: TGTGCCAGCAGCTTAGTAATCTCCGCAGATACGCAGTATTTT
CDR3: CASSLVISADTQYF

size: -
V: TRBV5-1
D: -
J: TRBJ2-2
DNA: TGCGCCAGCAGCTTGGAAGTCAACAAGAACACCGGGGAGCTGTTTTTT
CDR3: CASSLEVNKNTGELFF

size: few
V: TRBV5-1
D: -
J: TRBJ2-1
DNA: TGCGCCAGCAACACGGACGGTTACAATGAGCAGTTCTTC
CDR3: CASNTDGYNEQFF

size: -
V: TRBV15
D: -
J: TRBJ2-1
DNA: TGTGCCACCAGCAGAGGTGGTGCGGAAAAGTACAATGAGCAGTTCTTC
CDR3: CATSRGGAEKYNEQFF

size: many
V: TRBV7-2
D: -
J: TRBJ1-4
DNA: TGTGCCAGCAGCTTTATGGGGTACGGATATGAAAAACTGTTTTTT
CDR3: CASSFMGYGYEKLFF

size: -
V: TRBV29-1
D: -
J: TRBJ1-3
DNA: TGCAGCGTTGAGGGTTACTCTGGAAACACCATATATTTT
CDR3: CSVEGYSGNTIYF

size: -
V: TRBV20-1
D: -
J: TRBJ2-1
DNA: TGCAGTGCTAGAGATCGGGCGGGACTCCTTACCAATGAGCAGTTCTTC
CDR3: CSARDRAGLLTNEQFF

size: many
V: TRBV24-1
D: TRBD2
J: TRBJ2-3
DNA: TGTGCCACCAGTGATTCCCCGGGACTAGCGGACACAGATACGCAGTATTTT
CDR3: CATSDSPGLADTDTQYF